This T cell receptor beta chain was recorded in a study of T cell repertoires in cytomegalovirus infection. TCRdb called the reads again in MiXCR, with one record for every CDR3 protein. This table has 100,000 or so distinct CDR3 sequences, around 45% appearing once. CDR1 and CDR2 (germline): SGHTA, FQGTGA. V shed 5 bases, J shed 3 bases, and the junction held 10 bases outside the gene matches. This CDR3 is built from 17 residues. This clonotype appeared a few times. What it binds is unknown. This chain uses TRBV7-3 with TRBJ2-2; 9 bases line up with TRBD2. The starting material was CD8+ T cells from cultured PBMCs, obtained from culture after CMV antigen stimulation. This TCR came from a human donor in good health (CMV status not recorded). Some clones in this sample may be carry-over from other donors' samples. CDR3 amino acids: CASSMLSGGQHTGELFF. The CDR3 nucleotides read TGTGCCAGCAGCATGCTTAGCGGGGGTCAACACACCGGGGAGCTGTTTTTT.